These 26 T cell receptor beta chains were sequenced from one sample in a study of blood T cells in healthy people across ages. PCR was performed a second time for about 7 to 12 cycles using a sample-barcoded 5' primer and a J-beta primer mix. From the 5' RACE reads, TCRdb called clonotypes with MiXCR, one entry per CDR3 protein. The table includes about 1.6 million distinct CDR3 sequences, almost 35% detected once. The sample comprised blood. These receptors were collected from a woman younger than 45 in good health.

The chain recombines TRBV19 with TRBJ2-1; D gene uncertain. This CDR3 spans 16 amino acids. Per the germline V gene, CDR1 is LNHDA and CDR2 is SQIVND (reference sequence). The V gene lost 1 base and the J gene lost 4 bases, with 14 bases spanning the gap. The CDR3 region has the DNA TGTGCCAGTAGTATAGGACACATAAATCCTTACAATGAGCAGTTCTTC. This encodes CASSIGHINPYNEQFF.

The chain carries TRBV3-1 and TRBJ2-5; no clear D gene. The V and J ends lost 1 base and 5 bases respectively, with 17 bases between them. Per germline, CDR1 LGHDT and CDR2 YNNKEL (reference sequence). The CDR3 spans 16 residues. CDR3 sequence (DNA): TGTGCCAGCAGCCAAGCATTGGCGGCAGCCGCGGAGACCCAGTACTTC. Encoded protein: CASSQALAAAAETQYF.

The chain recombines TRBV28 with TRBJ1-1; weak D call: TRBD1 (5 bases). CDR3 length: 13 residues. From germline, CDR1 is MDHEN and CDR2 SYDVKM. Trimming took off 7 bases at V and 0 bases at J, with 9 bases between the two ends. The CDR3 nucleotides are TGTGCCAGCACTCGGACACTGAACACTGAAGCTTTCTTT. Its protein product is CASTRTLNTEAFF.

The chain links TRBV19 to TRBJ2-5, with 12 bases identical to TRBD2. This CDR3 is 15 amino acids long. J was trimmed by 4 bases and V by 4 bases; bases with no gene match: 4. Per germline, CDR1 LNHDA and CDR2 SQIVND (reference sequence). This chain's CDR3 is CASSTSGRAGETQYF. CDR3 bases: TGTGCCAGTAGTACTAGCGGGAGGGCCGGAGAGACCCAGTACTTC. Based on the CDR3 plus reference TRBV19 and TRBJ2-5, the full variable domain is DGGITQSPKYLFRKEGQNVTLSCEQNLNHDAMYWYRQDPGQGLRLIYYSQIVNDFQKGDIAEGYSVSREKKESFPLTVTSAQKNPTAFYLCASSTSGRAGETQYFGPGTRLLVL.

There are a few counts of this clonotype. CDR3 in DNA: TGTGCCAGCAGCCCTACCCGATTACCTGCTGCCTACGAGCAGTACTTC. It is translated as CASSPTRLPAAYEQYF. The chain carries TRBV27 and TRBJ2-7; D remains unclear. V was trimmed by 6 bases and J by 2 bases, leaving 20 bases between them. The CDR3 spans 16 residues. Germline-derived CDR1 and CDR2 are MNHEY and SMNVEV (reference sequence).

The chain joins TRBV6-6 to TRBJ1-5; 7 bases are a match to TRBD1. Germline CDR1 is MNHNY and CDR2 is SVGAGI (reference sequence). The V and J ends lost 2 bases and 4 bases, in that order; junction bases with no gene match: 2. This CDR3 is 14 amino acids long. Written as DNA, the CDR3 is TGTGCCAGCAGTTACGCGACAGGGAATCAGCCCCAGCATTTT. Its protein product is CASSYATGNQPQHF.

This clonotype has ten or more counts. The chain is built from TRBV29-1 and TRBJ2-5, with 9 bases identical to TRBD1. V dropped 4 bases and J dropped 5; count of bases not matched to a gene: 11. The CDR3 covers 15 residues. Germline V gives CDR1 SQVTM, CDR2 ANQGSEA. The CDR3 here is CSVARGTGTQETQYF. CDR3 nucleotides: TGCAGCGTTGCTCGAGGGACAGGGACCCAGGAGACCCAGTACTTC.

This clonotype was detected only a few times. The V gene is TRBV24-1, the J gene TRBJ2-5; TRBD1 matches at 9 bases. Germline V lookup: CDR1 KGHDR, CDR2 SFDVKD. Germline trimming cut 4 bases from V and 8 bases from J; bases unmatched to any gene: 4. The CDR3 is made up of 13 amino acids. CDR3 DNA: TGTGCCACCAGTGACCCGGACAGGGGAACCCAGTACTTC. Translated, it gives CATSDPDRGTQYF.

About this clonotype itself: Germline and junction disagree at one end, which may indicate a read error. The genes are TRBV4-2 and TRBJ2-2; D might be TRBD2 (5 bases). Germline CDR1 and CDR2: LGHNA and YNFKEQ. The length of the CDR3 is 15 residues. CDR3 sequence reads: CAGSQGRAGTGELFF. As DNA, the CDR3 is TGTGCCGGCAGCCAAGGACGTGCGGGTACCGGGGAGCTGTTTTTT.

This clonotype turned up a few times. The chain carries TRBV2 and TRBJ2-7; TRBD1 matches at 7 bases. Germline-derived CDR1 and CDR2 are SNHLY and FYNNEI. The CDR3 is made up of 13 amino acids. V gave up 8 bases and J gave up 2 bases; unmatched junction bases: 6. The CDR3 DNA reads TGTGCCAGCGCCCGAGACAGGGCCTACGAGCAGTACTTC. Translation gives CASARDRAYEQYF.

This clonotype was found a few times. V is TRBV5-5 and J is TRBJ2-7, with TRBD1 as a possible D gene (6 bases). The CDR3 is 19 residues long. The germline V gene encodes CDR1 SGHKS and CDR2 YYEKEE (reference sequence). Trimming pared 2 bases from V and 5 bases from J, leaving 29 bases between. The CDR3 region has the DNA TGTGCCAGCAGCTTTAGGGCCAGGGGAAGTTTGAGGGCCGACCACGAGCAGTACTTC. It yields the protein CASSFRARGSLRADHEQYF. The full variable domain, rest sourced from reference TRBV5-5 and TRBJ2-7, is DAGVTQSPTHLIKTRGQQVTLRCSPISGHKSVSWYQQVLGQGPQFIFQYYEKEERGRGNFPDRFSARQFPNYSSELNVNALLLGDSALYLCASSFRARGSLRADHEQYFGPGTRLTVT.

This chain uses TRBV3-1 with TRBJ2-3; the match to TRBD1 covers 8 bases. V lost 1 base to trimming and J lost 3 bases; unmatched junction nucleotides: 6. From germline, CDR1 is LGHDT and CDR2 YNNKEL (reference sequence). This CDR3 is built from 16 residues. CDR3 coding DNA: TGTGCCAGCAGCCAAGGGGCCGGACAGGGAACAGATACGCAGTATTTT. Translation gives CASSQGAGQGTDTQYF.

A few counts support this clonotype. CDR3 sequence: CSRDSRTEAFF. CDR3 in DNA: TGCAGTAGGGACAGCCGCACTGAAGCTTTCTTT. The chain employs TRBV20-1 and TRBJ1-1; TRBD1 aligns across 7 bases. The CDR3 loop spans 11 amino acids. Trimming took 8 bases from V and 4 from J; bases not matched to a gene: 4. CDR1 is DFQATT, CDR2 SNEGSKA, per germline (reference sequence).

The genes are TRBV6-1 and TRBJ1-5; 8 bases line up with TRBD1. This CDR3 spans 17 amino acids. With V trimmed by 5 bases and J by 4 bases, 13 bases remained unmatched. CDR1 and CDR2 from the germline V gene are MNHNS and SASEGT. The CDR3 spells CASSPRLRQGPNQPQHF. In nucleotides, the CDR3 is TGTGCCAGCAGTCCCCGACTACGACAGGGGCCTAATCAGCCCCAGCATTTT.

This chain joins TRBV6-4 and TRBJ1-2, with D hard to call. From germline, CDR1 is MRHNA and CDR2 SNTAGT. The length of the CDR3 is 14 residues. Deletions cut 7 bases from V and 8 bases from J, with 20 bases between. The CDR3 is CASTPEKGEGGYTF. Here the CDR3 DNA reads TGTGCCAGCACCCCGGAGAAGGGAGAAGGGGGCTACACCTTC.

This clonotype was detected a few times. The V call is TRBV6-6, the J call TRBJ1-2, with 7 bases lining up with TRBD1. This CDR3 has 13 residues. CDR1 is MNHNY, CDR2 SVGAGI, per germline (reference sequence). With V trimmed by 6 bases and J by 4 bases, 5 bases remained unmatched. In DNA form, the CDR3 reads TGTGCCAGCAGAAAGCAGGGGGGCTATGGCTACACCTTC. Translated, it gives CASRKQGGYGYTF.

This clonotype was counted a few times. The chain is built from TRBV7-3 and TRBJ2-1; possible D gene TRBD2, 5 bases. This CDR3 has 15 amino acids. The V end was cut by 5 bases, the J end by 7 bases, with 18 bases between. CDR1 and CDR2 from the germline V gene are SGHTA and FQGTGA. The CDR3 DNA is TGTGCCAGCAGCCTTTCACTGGGAGTATATAATGAGCAGTTCTTC. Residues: CASSLSLGVYNEQFF.

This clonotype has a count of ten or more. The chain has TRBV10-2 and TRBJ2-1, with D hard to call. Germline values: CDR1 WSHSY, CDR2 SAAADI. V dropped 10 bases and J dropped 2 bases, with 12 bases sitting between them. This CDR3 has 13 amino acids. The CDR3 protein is CATQGSAYNEQFF. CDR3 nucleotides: TGCGCCACCCAAGGGTCGGCCTACAATGAGCAGTTCTTC.

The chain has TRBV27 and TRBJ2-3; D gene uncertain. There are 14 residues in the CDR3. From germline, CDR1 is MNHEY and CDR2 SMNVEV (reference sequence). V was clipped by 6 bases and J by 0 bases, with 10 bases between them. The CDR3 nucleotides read TGTGCCAGCAGAGCCTTATGGAGCACAGATACGCAGTATTTT. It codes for CASRALWSTDTQYF.

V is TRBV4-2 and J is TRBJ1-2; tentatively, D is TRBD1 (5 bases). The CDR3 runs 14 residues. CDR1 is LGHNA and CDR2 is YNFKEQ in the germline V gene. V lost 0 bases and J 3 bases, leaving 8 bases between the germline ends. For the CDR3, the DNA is TGTGCCAGCAGCCAAGAAGGGGCCTACTATGGCTACACCTTC. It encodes CASSQEGAYYGYTF.

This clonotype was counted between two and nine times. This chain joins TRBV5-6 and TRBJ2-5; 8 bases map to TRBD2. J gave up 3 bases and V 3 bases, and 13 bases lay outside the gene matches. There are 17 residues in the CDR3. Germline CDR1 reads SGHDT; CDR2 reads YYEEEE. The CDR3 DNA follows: TGTGCCAGCAGCTCCGGTAGTAAGCGGGAGTACAAAGAGACCCAGTACTTC. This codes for CASSSGSKREYKETQYF.

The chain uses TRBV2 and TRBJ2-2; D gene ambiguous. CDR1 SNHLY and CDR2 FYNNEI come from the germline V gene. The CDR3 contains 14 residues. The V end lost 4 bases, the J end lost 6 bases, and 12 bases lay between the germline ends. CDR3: CASSVKFLSGELFF. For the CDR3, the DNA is TGTGCCAGCAGTGTAAAGTTCCTATCCGGGGAGCTGTTTTTT.

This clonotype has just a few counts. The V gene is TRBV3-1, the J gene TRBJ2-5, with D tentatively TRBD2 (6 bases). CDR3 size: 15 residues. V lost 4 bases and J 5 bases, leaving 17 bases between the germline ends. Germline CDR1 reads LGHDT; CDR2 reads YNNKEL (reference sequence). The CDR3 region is CASSLQLAVGETQYF. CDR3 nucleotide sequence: TGTGCCAGCAGCCTCCAACTAGCAGTGGGGGAGACCCAGTACTTC.

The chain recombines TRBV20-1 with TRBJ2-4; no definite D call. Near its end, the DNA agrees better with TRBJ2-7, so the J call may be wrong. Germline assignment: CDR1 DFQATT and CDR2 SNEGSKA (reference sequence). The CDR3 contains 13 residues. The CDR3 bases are TGCAGTGTCACCCGCAGTAGTTCCTACGAGCAGTACTTC. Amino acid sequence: CSVTRSSSYEQYF.

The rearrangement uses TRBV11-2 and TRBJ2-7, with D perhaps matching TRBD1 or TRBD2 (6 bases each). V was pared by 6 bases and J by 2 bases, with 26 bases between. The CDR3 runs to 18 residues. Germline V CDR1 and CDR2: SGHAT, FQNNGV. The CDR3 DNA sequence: TGTGCCAGCAGACTACAAATTGAGGGGGGCAGCGGAACCTACGAGCAGTACTTC. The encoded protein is CASRLQIEGGSGTYEQYF.

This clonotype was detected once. This chain's CDR3 is CASSMLASDEQFF. In nucleotides, the CDR3 is TGCGCCAGCAGCATGCTAGCGAGCGATGAGCAGTTCTTC. V usage is TRBV5-1 and J usage is TRBJ2-1; maybe TRBD2 (6 bases). Germline V gene lookup returns CDR1 SGHRS and CDR2 YFSETQ. The CDR3 is 13 amino acids. The V end lost 4 bases, the J end lost 8 bases, and 13 bases lay between the germline ends.